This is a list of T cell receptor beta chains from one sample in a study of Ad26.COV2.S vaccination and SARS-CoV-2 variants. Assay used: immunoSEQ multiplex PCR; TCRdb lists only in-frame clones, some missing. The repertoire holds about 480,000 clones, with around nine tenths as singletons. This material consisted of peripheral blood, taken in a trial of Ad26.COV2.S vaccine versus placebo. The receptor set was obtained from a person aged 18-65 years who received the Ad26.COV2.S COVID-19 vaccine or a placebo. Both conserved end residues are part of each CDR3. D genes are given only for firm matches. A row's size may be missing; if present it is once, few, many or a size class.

CASSKGGGTFNEQFF,TGTGCCAGCAGCAAGGGTGGCGGGACATTTAATGAGCAGTTCTTC,.,TRBV5-6,.,TRBJ2-1
CASSYKWGNQPQHF,TGTGCCAGCAGTTACAAGTGGGGCAATCAGCCCCAGCATTTT,.,TRBV6-2/TRBV6-3,.,TRBJ1-5
CASSRPGQGRAYEQYF,TGTGCCAGCAGCCGCCCCGGACAGGGCAGGGCCTACGAGCAGTACTTC,TRBD1,TRBV28,once,TRBJ2-7
CASSLGGVGNTIYF,TGTGCCAGCAGCTTGGGGGGCGTTGGAAACACCATATATTTT,.,TRBV11-3,.,TRBJ1-3
CASSPASGRWAGELFF,TGCGCCAGCAGCCCAGCTAGCGGGAGGTGGGCCGGGGAGCTGTTTTTT,TRBD2,TRBV5-1,few,TRBJ2-2
CASSRGRTDWAKNIQYF,TGTGCCAGCAGTAGGGGTAGGACGGACTGGGCCAAAAACATTCAGTACTTC,.,TRBV6-2/TRBV6-3,few,TRBJ2-4
CASNAGVSYNEQFF,TGTGCCAGCAACGCGGGAGTTTCCTACAATGAGCAGTTCTTC,TRBD2,TRBV6-5,.,TRBJ2-1
CASSLSGAWDYGYTF,TGTGCCAGCAGCTTAAGCGGGGCCTGGGACTATGGCTACACCTTC,.,TRBV7-3,.,TRBJ1-2
CASSQVRAETMNTEAFF,TGTGCCAGCAGCCAAGTCCGAGCGGAGACCATGAACACTGAAGCTTTCTTT,.,TRBV4-2,.,TRBJ1-1
CASSLGEGTGGATWDGYTF,TGTGCCAGCAGCCTTGGGGAGGGGACAGGGGGCGCGACTTGGGATGGCTACACCTTC,TRBD1,TRBV7-6,.,TRBJ1-2
CASSTRDRTNYGYTF,TGTGCCAGCAGCACAAGGGACAGGACGAACTATGGCTACACCTTC,.,TRBV21-1,.,TRBJ1-2
CASSLDRGRAVRNEQFF,TGCGCCAGCAGCTTGGACAGGGGGAGGGCCGTGAGAAATGAGCAGTTCTTC,.,TRBV5-1,.,TRBJ2-1
CASSMAVGAETQYF,TGTGCCAGTAGTATGGCTGTGGGTGCAGAGACCCAGTACTTC,.,TRBV19,.,TRBJ2-5
CASSQEGENSPLHF,TGTGCCAGCAGCCAAGAAGGGGAAAATTCACCCCTCCACTTT,.,TRBV3-1/TRBV3-2,.,TRBJ1-6
CSVREGGSTGELFF,TGCAGCGTGCGGGAGGGAGGGTCGACCGGGGAGCTGTTTTTT,TRBD2,TRBV29-1,.,TRBJ2-2
CAWLTVGPSYEQYF,TGTGCCTGGTTGACCGTGGGGCCCTCCTACGAGCAGTACTTC,.,TRBV30,.,TRBJ2-7
CAWSVGQINEKLFF,TGTGCCTGGAGTGTTGGCCAGATTAACGAAAAACTGTTTTTT,.,TRBV30,.,TRBJ1-4
CASRDRGNQPQHF,TGCGCCAGCAGGGACAGGGGCAATCAGCCCCAGCATTTT,TRBD1,TRBV10-2,once,TRBJ1-5
CASSFSRDSKQKLNYEQYF,TGTGCCAGCAGCTTTAGCCGGGACTCAAAACAAAAATTGAACTACGAGCAGTACTTC,.,TRBV13,.,TRBJ2-7
CASSLARGRLYEQFF,TGCGCCAGCAGCTTGGCCAGGGGGCGATTGTATGAGCAGTTCTTC,TRBD1,TRBV5-1,.,TRBJ2-1
CASSSQDRPPYEQYF,TGTGCCAGCAGTTCCCAGGACAGGCCCCCCTACGAGCAGTACTTC,TRBD1,TRBV7-2,.,TRBJ2-7
CASSYGGAGVNQPQHF,TGTGCCAGCAGTTACGGCGGGGCAGGGGTCAATCAGCCCCAGCATTTT,.,TRBV6-5,.,TRBJ1-5
CASSERGNRYGYTF,TGTGCCAGCAGTGAACGGGGGAATCGGTATGGCTACACCTTC,.,TRBV6-1,.,TRBJ1-2
CASSLWDIQYF,TGTGCCAGCAGTTTATGGGACATTCAGTACTTC,.,TRBV28,.,TRBJ2-4
CASSILLAGGYNEQFF,TGTGCCAGCAGTATCCTACTAGCGGGAGGGTACAATGAGCAGTTCTTC,TRBD2,TRBV27,.,TRBJ2-1
CASSFSSGIAVGGELFF,TGTGCCAGCAGTTTTAGTAGTGGGATCGCAGTAGGCGGGGAGCTGTTTTTT,.,TRBV28,.,TRBJ2-2
CASSYEVPGELFF,TGTGCCAGCAGTTACGAGGTCCCCGGGGAGCTGTTTTTT,.,TRBV6-5,.,TRBJ2-2
CASSLDPTARPQHF,TGTGCCAGCAGCTTAGACCCGACAGCAAGGCCCCAGCATTTT,.,TRBV7-2,.,TRBJ1-5
CASSPEIGTGVLFF,TGTGCCAGCAGCCCAGAAATCGGGACAGGGGTACTGTTTTTT,TRBD1,TRBV9,.,TRBJ1-4
CASSYGDRSSYEQYF,TGTGCCAGCAGTTATGGGGACAGGAGCTCCTACGAGCAGTACTTC,TRBD1,TRBV27,.,TRBJ2-7
CASSRQGADEQYF,TGTGCCAGCAGTAGGCAGGGCGCGGACGAGCAGTACTTC,.,TRBV7-3,.,TRBJ2-7
CASSSQGLGPLTNTGELFF,TGTGCCAGCAGCTCACAGGGACTCGGCCCCCTCACGAACACCGGGGAGCTGTTTTTT,.,TRBV7-3,.,TRBJ2-2
CASSQTVSRRGTQYF,TGTGCCAGCAGCCAGACAGTCTCACGAAGGGGGACCCAGTACTTC,.,TRBV3-1/TRBV3-2,.,TRBJ2-5
CAGDEQFF,TGTGCGGGGGATGAGCAGTTCTTC,.,TRBV7-3,.,TRBJ2-1
CASSPGAGLTYEKLFF,TGTGCCAGCAGCCCGGGGGCCGGACTAACCTATGAAAAACTGTTTTTT,.,TRBV7-9,.,TRBJ1-4
CASSSRGTVGQPQHF,TGTGCCAGTAGTTCGAGAGGGACAGTCGGACAGCCCCAGCATTTT,TRBD1,TRBV19,.,TRBJ1-5
CASSNGGVSKNIQYF,TGTGCCAGCAGTAACGGGGGGGTTTCCAAAAACATTCAGTACTTC,TRBD2,TRBV6-5,.,TRBJ2-4
CASRSRGANYNEQFF,TGTGCCAGCAGGTCCCGGGGGGCCAACTACAATGAGCAGTTCTTC,.,TRBV27,.,TRBJ2-1
CSVERPTGELFF,TGCAGCGTTGAACGACCCACCGGGGAGCTGTTTTTT,.,TRBV29-1,.,TRBJ2-2
CASGDSGLYEQYF,TGTGCCAGCGGGGACTCCGGACTCTACGAGCAGTACTTC,.,TRBV2,.,TRBJ2-7
CASSHQRGGWFF,TGTGCCAGCAGTCATCAGCGGGGGGGGTGGTTCTTC,TRBD2,TRBV12-3/TRBV12-4,.,TRBJ2-1
CASRFRDTGDEQFF,TGTGCCAGCAGGTTTCGGGATACGGGCGATGAGCAGTTCTTC,.,TRBV27,.,TRBJ2-1